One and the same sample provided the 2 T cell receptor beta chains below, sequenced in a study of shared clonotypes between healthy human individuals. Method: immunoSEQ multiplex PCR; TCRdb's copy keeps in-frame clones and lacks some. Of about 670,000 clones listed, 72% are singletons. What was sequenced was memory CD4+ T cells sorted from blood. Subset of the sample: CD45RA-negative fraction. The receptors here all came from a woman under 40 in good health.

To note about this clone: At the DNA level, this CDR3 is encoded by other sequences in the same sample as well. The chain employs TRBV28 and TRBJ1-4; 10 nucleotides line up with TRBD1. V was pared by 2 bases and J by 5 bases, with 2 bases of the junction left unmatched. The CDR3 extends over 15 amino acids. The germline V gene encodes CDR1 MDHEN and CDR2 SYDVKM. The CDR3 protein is CASSLPGQGNEKLFF. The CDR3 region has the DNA TGTGCCAGCAGTTTACCGGGACAGGGGAATGAAAAACTGTTTTTT. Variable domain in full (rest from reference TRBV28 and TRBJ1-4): DVKVTQSSRYLVKRTGEKVFLECVQDMDHENMFWYRQDPGLGLRLIYFSYDVKMKEKGDIPEGYSVSREKKERFSLILESASTNQTSMYLCASSLPGQGNEKLFFGSGTQLSVL.

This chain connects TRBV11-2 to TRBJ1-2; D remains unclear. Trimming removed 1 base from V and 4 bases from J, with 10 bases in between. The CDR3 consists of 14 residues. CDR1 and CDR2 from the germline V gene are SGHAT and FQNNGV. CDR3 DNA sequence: TGTGCCAGCAGCTTAGCGTCATCCCGCTATGGCTACACCTTC. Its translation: CASSLASSRYGYTF.